These 17 T cell receptor beta chains originate from one sample sequenced in a study of T cells in Graves' hyperthyroidism and ophthalmopathy. TCR beta CDR3 sequences were amplified from RNA transcripts. Using the HTBI primer set, a first-round RT-PCR was run on the TCR CDR3. TCRdb reanalysed the multiplex PCR reads using MiXCR and keeps one entry per CDR3 protein. The sample includes some 800,000 distinct CDR3 sequences, 38% of them seen just once. Sequencing used blood. The receptor set was obtained from a young man with Graves' hyperthyroidism.

This clonotype was observed at least ten times. This chain uses TRBV9 with TRBJ1-1, with D uncertain. This CDR3 has 14 amino acids. The germline gives CDR1 SGDLS, CDR2 YYNGEE. The V end was cut by 0 bases, the J end by 1 base, with 7 bases between. The DNA for the CDR3 is TGTGCCAGCAGCGTAGCTACCACGAACACTGAAGCTTTCTTT. Its translation: CASSVATTNTEAFF.

With respect to this clonotype: This could be a read error, since a much larger clone is one nucleotide away. The rearrangement joins TRBV7-6 to TRBJ1-1, with D unresolved. Germline CDR1 SGHVS, CDR2 FNYEAQ. This CDR3 comprises 11 residues. Trimming pared 10 bases from V and 5 bases from J, leaving 11 bases between. CDR3 loop: CAITPVTEAFF. CDR3 bases: TGTGCCATCACCCCTGTGACTGAAGCTTTCTTT.

J is TRBJ2-5 and V is TRBV4-1, with TRBD1 as a possible D gene (6 bases). The V gene lost 2 bases and the J gene lost 7 bases, with 11 bases spanning the gap. CDR3 size: 13 residues. The V gene's germline CDR1 is MGHRA and CDR2 YSYEKL. The CDR3 bases are TGCGCCAGCAGCCAACTGCAAGGGGGGACCCAGTACTTC. Protein: CASSQLQGGTQYF.

As to this clonotype: The conserved phenylalanine or tryptophan normally closing the CDR3 is absent here, so this likely arose from a read error. The rearrangement uses TRBV9 and TRBJ2-5; possibly TRBD1 for D (6 bases). Germline loops: CDR1 SGDLS, CDR2 YYNGEE. Trimming left V 0 bases short and J 3 bases short, with 6 bases between. This CDR3 comprises 13 residues. CDR3 protein: CASSVGTEETQYS. In nucleotides, the CDR3 is TGTGCCAGCAGCGTAGGGACAGAAGAGACCCAGTACTCC.

This clonotype turned up a few times. V gene TRBV5-1 combines with J gene TRBJ2-5; unclear D gene. The V end was cut by 0 bases, the J end by 2 bases, with 17 bases between. The CDR3 covers 17 residues. Germline CDR1 SGHRS, CDR2 YFSETQ. This CDR3 reads CASSLDLISEIQETQYF. The CDR3 nucleotides read TGCGCCAGCAGCTTGGATCTGATCTCAGAGATTCAAGAGACCCAGTACTTC.

In regard to this clonotype: Because the CDR3 is missing its conserved closing phenylalanine or tryptophan, this is likely a read error. The chain employs TRBV12-3 or TRBV12-4 and TRBJ2-7; 7 bases fit TRBD1. V shed 2 bases, J shed 8 bases, and the junction held 6 bases outside the gene matches. The CDR3 sequence is 13 residues long. The CDR3 nucleotides are TGTGCCAGCAGTTTAAGGCAGGGGGAAAAGCAGTACATC. Translating it yields CASSLRQGEKQYI.

There are many counts of this clonotype. The rearrangement links TRBV7-6 to TRBJ1-1; D possibly corresponds to TRBD1 (5 bases). This CDR3 has 15 residues. Trimming removed 7 bases from V and 1 base from J, with 16 bases in between. Germline values: CDR1 SGHVS, CDR2 FNYEAQ. The CDR3 nucleotides are TGTGCCAGCAAGTTGGTCGGGGCGAGGAACACTGAAGCTTTCTTT. It is translated as CASKLVGARNTEAFF.

The chain combines TRBV5-1 with TRBJ1-5, with a weak D call TRBD1 (5 bases). V lost 3 bases to trimming and J lost 5 bases, with 15 bases between them. CDR1 SGHRS and CDR2 YFSETQ come from the germline V gene. The CDR3 spans 15 residues. The DNA for the CDR3 is TGCGCCAGCAGCTGGAACGACAGCCCGGATCAGCCCCAGCATTTT. As protein: CASSWNDSPDQPQHF.

This clonotype was seen a few times. The J gene is TRBJ2-3, the V gene TRBV5-1, with D perhaps matching TRBD1 or TRBD2 (5 bases each). The CDR3 sequence is 13 residues long. CDR1 SGHRS and CDR2 YFSETQ come from the germline V gene. V was shortened by 4 bases and J by 4 bases, with 10 bases between the two germline ends. The CDR3 protein is CASSQGTSDTQYF. The CDR3 region has the DNA TGCGCCAGCAGCCAAGGGACCTCAGATACGCAGTATTTT.

This clonotype occurred many times. The chain carries TRBV20-1 and TRBJ1-5, with TRBD1 matching over 10 bases. Germline values: CDR1 DFQATT, CDR2 SNEGSKA (reference sequence). V was clipped by 6 bases and J by 5 bases; unmatched bases: 13. This CDR3 is built from 16 residues. For the CDR3, the DNA is TGCAGTGCCCCAATCCTCGACAGGGGGCCCGATCAGCCCCAGCATTTT. It is translated as CSAPILDRGPDQPQHF.

V is TRBV12-3 or TRBV12-4 and J is TRBJ2-5; no clear D gene. Trimming took off 8 bases at V and 8 bases at J, with 15 bases between the two ends. CDR3 length equals 12 residues. CDR3 region: CASGVWFQTQYF. In nucleotides, the CDR3 is TGTGCCAGCGGTGTATGGTTTCAAACCCAGTACTTC.

This clonotype was detected a few times. The CDR3 nucleotides read TGTGCCAGCAGCTTGTTCACAACCGCGGGCTATGGCTACACCTTC. The encoded protein is CASSLFTTAGYGYTF. The V gene is TRBV7-6, the J gene TRBJ1-2; D call uncertain. There are 15 residues in the CDR3. V lost 3 bases and J 4 bases, leaving 15 bases between the germline ends. Germline assignment: CDR1 SGHVS and CDR2 FNYEAQ.

This chain links TRBV29-1 with TRBJ2-3; TRBD2 matches 8 bases. CDR3 length: 13 residues. Germline values: CDR1 SQVTM, CDR2 ANQGSEA. Trimming at V came to 7 bases and at J to 3 bases, leaving 6 bases not matched to a gene. The chain's CDR3 is CSAAGVGTDTQYF. The CDR3 bases are TGCAGCGCAGCGGGAGTTGGAACAGATACGCAGTATTTT.

In its sample, this clonotype was seen a few times. J is TRBJ2-5 and V is TRBV7-3; TRBD1 matches 7 bases. Trimming at V came to 5 bases and at J to 0 bases, leaving 12 bases not matched to a gene. Per germline, CDR1 SGHTA and CDR2 FQGTGA. CDR3 size: 17 residues. CDR3 region: CASSPLDRRLYQETQYF. Written as DNA, the CDR3 is TGTGCCAGCAGCCCCTTGGACAGGAGACTGTACCAAGAGACCCAGTACTTC.

This rearrangement joins TRBV6-5 to TRBJ1-6; D may be TRBD1 (5 bases). Germline assignment: CDR1 MNHEY and CDR2 SVGAGI. Trimming took off 6 bases at V and 7 bases at J, with 10 bases between the two ends. This CDR3 is 13 amino acids long. CDR3: CASRGPLNSPLHF. The CDR3 DNA reads as TGTGCCAGCAGGGGACCGCTAAATTCACCCCTCCACTTT.

The rearrangement joins TRBV2 to TRBJ1-3; D not resolved. The CDR3 spans 15 residues. From germline, CDR1 is SNHLY and CDR2 FYNNEI. V lost 8 bases, J lost 0 bases, and 14 bases lay in between. For the CDR3, the DNA is TGTGCCAGCGGTTACGGGGTGCGCTCTGGAAACACCATATATTTT. This sequence encodes CASGYGVRSGNTIYF. Filled out from reference TRBV2 and TRBJ1-3, the complete variable domain reads EPEVTQTPSHQVTQMGQEVILRCVPISNHLYFYWYRQILGQKVEFLVSFYNNEISEKSEIFDDQFSVERPDGSNFTLKIRSTKLEDSAMYFCASGYGVRSGNTIYFGEGSWLTVV.

This clonotype was found a few times. The chain has TRBV10-3 and TRBJ2-6, with a possible D match to TRBD2 (5 bases). The CDR3 is 18 amino acids. The V gene lost 4 bases and the J gene lost 0 bases, with 16 bases spanning the gap. Germline assignment: CDR1 ENHRY and CDR2 SYGVKD. CDR3 sequence (DNA): TGTGCCATCAGTGGCGGGCTAGTCCCTTACTCTGGGGCCAACGTCCTGACTTTC. This sequence encodes CAISGGLVPYSGANVLTF.